This T cell receptor beta chain was recorded in a study of blood T cell repertoires in COVID-19. Authors' analysis steps: How many nucleated cells were present was estimated from reference gene primer amplification. The data were produced by immunoSEQ multiplex PCR, yet TCRdb's version contains in-frame clones alone and is incomplete. V, J and clone size are taken as reported in that table, and D and trimming were inferred from the DNA itself. Of 300,000 or so clones listed, about 90% are singletons. The ends lost 6 bases at V and 4 bases at J; junction bases unmatched: 2. The CDR3 sequence is 13 residues long. Participants were aged 18 to 89 years from approximately 25 US areas.

Source material: PBMCs or T cells enriched from blood (not recorded which). The chain couples TRBV12-3 or TRBV12-4 to TRBJ1-4; 7 bases are shared with TRBD1. The clonotype originates from a woman in her 30s who had recovered from COVID-19. CDR3 coding DNA: TGTGCCAGCAGGGGACAGAATAATGAAAAACTGTTTTTT. Encoded protein: CASRGQNNEKLFF.